This passage covers 18 T cell receptor beta chains from one sample sequenced in a study of control samples from healthy donors and cancer patients. The method was immunoSEQ multiplex PCR; TCRdb's version includes in-frame clones alone and lacks a portion of them. The sample shows more than 100,000 clones, about 89% of them seen only once. Sequenced material: blood. The receptor source for this set is a woman aged 18-29 years in good health.

V is TRBV5-1 and J is TRBJ1-1; the D is unclear. The CDR3 has 14 residues. V was cut by 0 bases and J by 1 base, with 7 bases left in between. The germline gives CDR1 SGHRS, CDR2 YFSETQ. CDR3 nucleotides: TGCGCCAGCAGCTTGGGGGGAAGGAACACTGAAGCTTTCTTT. Translation: CASSLGGRNTEAFF.

This sequence joins TRBV6-1 and TRBJ2-5, with D possibly being TRBD1 (5 bases). Germline values: CDR1 MNHNS, CDR2 SASEGT. The V and J ends lost 0 bases and 6 bases respectively, with 11 bases between them. The CDR3 loop spans 14 amino acids. The CDR3 DNA follows: TGTGCCAGCAGTGAAGCAGGGGTTCTGAAGACCCAGTACTTC. It yields the protein CASSEAGVLKTQYF.

V is TRBV6-2 or TRBV6-3 and J is TRBJ2-1; tentatively, D is TRBD1 or TRBD2 (6 bases each). Germline V gene lookup returns CDR1 MNHEY and CDR2 SVGEGT. V was cut by 0 bases and J by 4 bases, with 16 bases left in between. The CDR3 length is 17 residues. The chain's CDR3 is CASSYSLQGLAYNEQFF. CDR3 nucleotide sequence: TGTGCCAGCAGTTACTCACTTCAGGGGCTAGCGTACAATGAGCAGTTCTTC.

This clone is a singleton in its sample. The chain combines TRBV5-4 with TRBJ1-1, with D tentatively TRBD1 (6 bases). V lost 0 bases and J lost 4, with 10 bases in between. Germline CDR1 SGHNT, CDR2 YYREEE (reference sequence). The CDR3 sequence is 14 residues long. Here the CDR3 reads CASSLEGEGTEAFF. The CDR3 region has the DNA TGTGCCAGCAGCTTGGAGGGGGAAGGCACTGAAGCTTTCTTT. Drawing the rest from reference TRBV5-4 and TRBJ1-1, the complete variable domain is ETGVTQSPTHLIKTRGQQVTLRCSSQSGHNTVSWYQQALGQGPQFIFQYYREEENGRGNFPPRFSGLQFPNYSSELNVNALELDDSALYLCASSLEGEGTEAFFGQGTRLTVV.

This clone appeared a few times. The gene calls are TRBV18 and TRBJ2-3; weak D call: TRBD1 (6 bases). V lost 2 bases to trimming and J lost 3 bases, with 9 bases between them. Germline assignment: CDR1 KGHSH and CDR2 LQKENI. The CDR3 contains 14 residues. CDR3 DNA sequence: TGTGCCAGCTCACCAATAGGGGGTACAGATACGCAGTATTTT. Its translation: CASSPIGGTDTQYF.

V gene TRBV28 combines with J gene TRBJ2-1; 9 bases are shared with TRBD2. The V gene end was trimmed by 11 bases and the J gene end by 6 bases; junction bases not matched to a gene: 17. The CDR3 length is 16 residues. In germline, CDR1 is MDHEN, CDR2 SYDVKM. CDR3 in DNA: TGTGCCGCGGGGGCGGGAGGGCAAACTACGAGCAATGAGCAGTTCTTC. This encodes CAAGAGGQTTSNEQFF.

This rearrangement joins TRBV2 to TRBJ1-3; D call uncertain. Between the trimmed V and J ends, which lost 7 bases and 0 bases, there was a span of 7 bases. CDR1 is SNHLY and CDR2 is FYNNEI in the germline V gene. The CDR3 spans 13 residues. The CDR3 DNA follows: TGTGCCAGCAAGACGAGCTCTGGAAACACCATATATTTT. Protein product: CASKTSSGNTIYF.

The gene calls are TRBV7-9 and TRBJ2-5; D unresolved. Trimming removed 4 bases from V and 2 bases from J, with 8 bases in between. Germline assignment: CDR1 SEHNR and CDR2 FQNEAQ (reference sequence). The CDR3 covers 13 residues. CDR3 DNA sequence: TGTGCCAGCAGCTCATGGGGTCAAGAGACCCAGTACTTC. Translating gives CASSSWGQETQYF.

The gene calls are TRBV28 and TRBJ2-3; no definite D call. Trimming removed 1 base at V and 6 bases at J, with 17 bases between. Germline lookup yields CDR1 MDHEN and CDR2 SYDVKM. The CDR3 loop spans 16 amino acids. The CDR3 sequence is CASSLSRGPKSDTQYF. In nucleotides, the CDR3 is TGTGCCAGCAGTTTATCGCGCGGCCCAAAGTCGGATACGCAGTATTTT.

CDR3 amino acids: CASSLSRGGTTEAFF. The CDR3, as DNA: TGTGCCAGCAGTTTATCAAGGGGGGGTACAACTGAAGCTTTCTTT. The J gene is TRBJ1-1, the V gene TRBV27, with D tentatively TRBD1 (6 bases). This CDR3 comprises 15 residues. Germline CDR1 MNHEY, CDR2 SMNVEV (reference sequence). V was cut by 0 bases and J by 5 bases, with 13 bases left in between.

J is TRBJ2-2 and V is TRBV5-4, with D uncertain. The CDR3 covers 15 residues. V was pared by 4 bases and J by 0 bases, with 10 bases between. Germline V lookup: CDR1 SGHNT, CDR2 YYREEE (reference sequence). This CDR3 is CASSVRSSNTGELFF. The CDR3 bases are TGTGCCAGCAGCGTAAGGAGTTCGAACACCGGGGAGCTGTTTTTT.

The J gene is TRBJ2-5, the V gene TRBV7-3, with 11 bases matching TRBD2. V lost 11 bases, J lost 1 base, and 12 bases stayed unmatched. The germline gives CDR1 SGHTA, CDR2 FQGTGA. The CDR3 consists of 16 residues. In DNA form, the CDR3 reads TGTGCCGCCCAGCCGGGACTAGCGGCCTTCCAAGAGACCCAGTACTTC. It translates to CAAQPGLAAFQETQYF.

This clone was recorded once. V gene TRBV18 combines with J gene TRBJ2-2; D possibly corresponds to TRBD1 (5 bases). CDR1 and CDR2 from the germline V gene are KGHSH and LQKENI. The CDR3 is 16 amino acids. Trimming removed 3 bases from V and 2 bases from J, with 13 bases in between. The DNA of the CDR3 is TGTGCCAGCTCACCCGACAGCAACCTTAACACCGGGGAGCTGTTTTTT. Translated: CASSPDSNLNTGELFF. Supplemented by reference TRBV18 and TRBJ2-2, the full variable domain reads NAGVMQNPRHLVRRRGQEARLRCSPMKGHSHVYWYRQLPEEGLKFMVYLQKENIIDESGMPKERFSAEFPKEGPSILRIQQVVRGDSAAYFCASSPDSNLNTGELFFGEGSRLTVL.

This chain joins TRBV18 and TRBJ2-3, with D possibly matching TRBD2 (6 bases). This CDR3 is 12 amino acids long. Trimming removed 4 bases from V and 5 bases from J, with 7 bases in between. In germline, CDR1 is KGHSH, CDR2 LQKENI. In nucleotides, the CDR3 is TGTGCCAGCTCACGGAGGGTAGATACGCAGTATTTT. Translated: CASSRRVDTQYF.

The sample holds a few counts of this clone. The gene calls are TRBV19 and TRBJ2-7; 8 positions match TRBD2. Trimming cost V 3 bases and J 3 bases; bases outside gene matches: 7. The CDR3 is made up of 15 amino acids. CDR1 is LNHDA, CDR2 SQIVND, per germline (reference sequence). DNA of the CDR3: TGTGCCAGTAGTATGTTACTAGCGGTTATCTACGAGCAGTACTTC. Its protein is CASSMLLAVIYEQYF.

J is TRBJ2-3 and V is TRBV19; TRBD1 matches 9 bases. The CDR3 covers 14 residues. The V segment lost 8 bases and the J segment 5 bases; nucleotides outside the gene matches: 8. CDR1 is LNHDA and CDR2 is SQIVND in the germline V gene (reference sequence). The CDR3 here is CASSEQGAEDTQYF. The CDR3 nucleotides read TGTGCCAGTTCAGAACAGGGGGCTGAAGATACGCAGTATTTT.

The rearrangement links TRBV24-1 to TRBJ2-6, with 8 bases aligning to TRBD2. Germline V CDR1 and CDR2: KGHDR, SFDVKD. After removal of 7 bases from V and 1 base from J, the junction contained 11 bases not matched to a gene. The CDR3 runs 18 residues. DNA for the CDR3: TGTGCCACCAGCCGGGGGGGAGGCCGAGCGTCTGGGGCCAACGTCCTGACTTTC. Its protein is CATSRGGGRASGANVLTF.

This chain uses TRBV28 with TRBJ2-7; 7 bases are shared with TRBD1. The CDR3 covers 13 residues. The germline V gene encodes CDR1 MDHEN and CDR2 SYDVKM. The trim removed 8 bases at V and 4 bases at J, leaving 8 bases unmatched. The DNA for the CDR3 is TGTGCCAGCCGGTATAAGGGGGCATACGAGCAGTACTTC. The encoded protein is CASRYKGAYEQYF. The complete variable domain, with remaining parts taken from reference TRBV28 and TRBJ2-7, reads DVKVTQSSRYLVKRTGEKVFLECVQDMDHENMFWYRQDPGLGLRLIYFSYDVKMKEKGDIPEGYSVSREKKERFSLILESASTNQTSMYLCASRYKGAYEQYFGPGTRLTVT.